This is a list of T cell receptor beta chains from one sample in a study of control samples from healthy donors and cancer patients. Some clones are missing from TCRdb's copy, which holds only in-frame ones; the method was immunoSEQ multiplex PCR. The data contain tens of thousands of clones, 70% to 80% of them singletons. The sequenced sample consisted of PBMCs. Receptors were obtained from a man aged 60 to 69 with head and neck cancer. Both conserved end residues are part of each CDR3.

V: TRBV27
CDR3: CASSLYSIYRAGYNEQFF

V: TRBV7-9
CDR3: CASSLPQQGSGELFF

V: TRBV11-2
CDR3: CASTYYATGELFF

V: TRBV3-1/TRBV3-2
CDR3: CASSQTGTGNTEAFF

V: TRBV5-6
CDR3: CASSSRTRGVYNEQFF

V: TRBV2
CDR3: CAGIGQDMNTEAFF

V: TRBV7-9
CDR3: CASSLAGRAKNEQFF

V: TRBV11-2
CDR3: CASSSVAGPSYNEQFF

V: TRBV30
CDR3: CAWILKSSGANVLTF

V: TRBV12-5
CDR3: CASGLRTGTPTYEQYF

V: TRBV4-1
CDR3: CASSHPSGRALNNEQFF

V: TRBV28
CDR3: CASSHSSASTDTQYF

V: TRBV3-1/TRBV3-2
CDR3: CASSPGVAGGPMVETQYF

V: TRBV2
CDR3: CASLGETVETQYF

V: TRBV5-1
CDR3: CASSFVTSGLGLGNTGELFF

V: TRBV21-1
CDR3: CASSGVRDPYNSPLHF

V: TRBV2
CDR3: CASGRTNGYTF

V: TRBV11-1
CDR3: CASSYQRGVMADTQYF

V: TRBV3-1/TRBV3-2
CDR3: CASSQDPRQSSGNTIYF

V: TRBV4-3
CDR3: CASSQEEGNNQPQHF

V: TRBV28
CDR3: CASSPRTGELFF

V: TRBV18
CDR3: CASSPMAGGPSDTQYF

V: TRBV6-5
CDR3: CASSSRGQGDGYTF

V: TRBV28
CDR3: CASRLDGSSGNTIYF

V: TRBV29-1
CDR3: CSVVSGPYEQYF

V: TRBV3-1/TRBV3-2
CDR3: CASSQPGTSMAGELFF

V: TRBV3-1/TRBV3-2
CDR3: CASSQGGAGELFF

V: TRBV6-5
CDR3: CASSYSLGIGYTF

V: TRBV11-3
CDR3: CASSLGGGRAGQETQYF

V: TRBV28
CDR3: CASSSLTSGRLATGELFF

V: TRBV21-1
CDR3: CASSKGKRELVYEQYF

V: TRBV27
CDR3: CASRDHQGTYNEQFF

V: TRBV6-6
CDR3: CASSAGDAKNIQYF

V: TRBV28
CDR3: CASRPNRITEAFF

V: TRBV6-2/TRBV6-3
CDR3: CASSYGGLGSYEQYF